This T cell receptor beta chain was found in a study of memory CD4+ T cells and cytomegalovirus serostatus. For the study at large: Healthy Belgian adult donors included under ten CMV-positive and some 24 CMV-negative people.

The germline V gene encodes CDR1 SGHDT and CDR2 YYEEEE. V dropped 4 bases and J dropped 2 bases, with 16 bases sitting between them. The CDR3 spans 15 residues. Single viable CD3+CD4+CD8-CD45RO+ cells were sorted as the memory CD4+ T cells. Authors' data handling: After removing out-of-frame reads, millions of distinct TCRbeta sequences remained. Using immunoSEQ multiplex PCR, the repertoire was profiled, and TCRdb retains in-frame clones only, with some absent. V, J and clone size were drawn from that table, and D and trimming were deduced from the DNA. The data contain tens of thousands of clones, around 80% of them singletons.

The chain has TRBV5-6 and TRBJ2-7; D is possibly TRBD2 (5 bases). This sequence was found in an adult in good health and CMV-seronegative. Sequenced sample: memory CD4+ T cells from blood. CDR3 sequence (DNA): TGTGCCAGCAGCGCTGGTTGGCGGGCAGCCTACGAGCAGTACTTC. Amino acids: CASSAGWRAAYEQYF. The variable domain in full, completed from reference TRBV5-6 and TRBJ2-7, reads DAGVTQSPTHLIKTRGQQVTLRCSPKSGHDTVSWYQQALGQGPQFIFQYYEEEERQRGNFPDRFSGHQFPNYSSELNVNALLLGDSALYLCASSAGWRAAYEQYFGPGTRLTVT.